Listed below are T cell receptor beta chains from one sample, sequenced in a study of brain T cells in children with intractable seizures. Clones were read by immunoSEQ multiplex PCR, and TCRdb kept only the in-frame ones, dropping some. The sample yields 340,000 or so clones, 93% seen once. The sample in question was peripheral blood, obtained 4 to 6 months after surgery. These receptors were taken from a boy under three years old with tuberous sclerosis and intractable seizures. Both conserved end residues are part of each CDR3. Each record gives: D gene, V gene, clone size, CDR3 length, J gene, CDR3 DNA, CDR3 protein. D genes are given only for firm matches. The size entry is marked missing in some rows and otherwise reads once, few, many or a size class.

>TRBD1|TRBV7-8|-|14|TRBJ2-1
TGTGCCAGCAGCCCCCGGGACAGCTACAATGAGCAGTTCTTC
CASSPRDSYNEQFF
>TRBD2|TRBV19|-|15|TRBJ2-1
TGTGCCAGTATCCTAGCGGGAGGGCCAATAGATGAGCAGTTCTTC
CASILAGGPIDEQFF
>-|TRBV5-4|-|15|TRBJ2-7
TGTGCCAGCAGCTCGGGAGGGGGCGGAGCCTACGAGCAGTACTTC
CASSSGGGGAYEQYF
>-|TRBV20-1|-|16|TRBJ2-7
TGCAGTGCTAGTTTGCAGGTTAGGAGGGGAGCCTACGAGCAGTACTTC
CSASLQVRRGAYEQYF
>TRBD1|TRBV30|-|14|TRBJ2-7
TGTGCCTGGAGTGTTGGACAGGGAGGCTACGAGCAGTACTTC
CAWSVGQGGYEQYF
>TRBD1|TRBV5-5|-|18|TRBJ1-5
TGTGCCAGCAGCGACGGACAGGGAAAGGGCTTGGGCAATCAGCCCCAGCATTTT
CASSDGQGKGLGNQPQHF
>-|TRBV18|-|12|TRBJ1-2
TGTGCCAGCTCACCTCAGACAAGCGGCTACACCTTC
CASSPQTSGYTF
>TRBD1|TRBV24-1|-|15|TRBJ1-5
TGTGCCACCAGTGATTCGACAGGGGGGTTTCAGCCCCAGCATTTT
CATSDSTGGFQPQHF
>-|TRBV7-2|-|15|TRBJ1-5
TGTGCCAGCAGCTTATTCGCTGGACCTAATCAGCCCCAGCATTTT
CASSLFAGPNQPQHF
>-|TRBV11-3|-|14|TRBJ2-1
TGTGCCAGCAGCAAGGACCGAACCTACAATGAGCAGTTCTTC
CASSKDRTYNEQFF
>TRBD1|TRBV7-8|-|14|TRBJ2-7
TGTGCCAGCAGTTTCTGGGACAGGGGCTACGAGCAGTACTTC
CASSFWDRGYEQYF
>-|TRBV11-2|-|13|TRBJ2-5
TGTGCCAGCAGCTTCGAAGTTGAAGAGACCCAGTACTTC
CASSFEVEETQYF
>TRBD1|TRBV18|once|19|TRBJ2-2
TGTGCCAGCTCACCACGGAATAGGCCCGGGACAGGGAAAACCGGGGAGCTGTTTTTT
CASSPRNRPGTGKTGELFF
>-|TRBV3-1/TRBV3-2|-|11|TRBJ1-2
TGTGCCAGCAGCCAAGATCGGGGCTACACCTTC
CASSQDRGYTF
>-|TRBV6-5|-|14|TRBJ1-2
TGTGCCAGCGCAGAACTCACAGGCGGATATGGCTACACCTTC
CASAELTGGYGYTF
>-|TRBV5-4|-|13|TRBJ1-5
TGTGCCAGCAGCTTGGGACAATCCCAGCCCCAGCATTTT
CASSLGQSQPQHF
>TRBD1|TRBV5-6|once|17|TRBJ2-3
TGTGCCAGCAGCTTGTGGCCCGGGACAGGGGGCACAGATACGCAGTATTTT
CASSLWPGTGGTDTQYF
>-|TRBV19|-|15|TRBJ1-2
TGTGCCAGTACTCCATCCGGGCCGGCGGACGGGGGCTACACCTTC
CASTPSGPADGGYTF
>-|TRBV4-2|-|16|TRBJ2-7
TGTGCCAGCAGCCAAGATTCAACTAGTTCCCCCTACGAGCAGTACTTC
CASSQDSTSSPYEQYF
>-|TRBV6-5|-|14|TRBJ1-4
TGTGCCAGCAGTTACGGTCCTCGTAATGAAAAACTGTTTTTT
CASSYGPRNEKLFF
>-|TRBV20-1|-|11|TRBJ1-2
TGCAGTGCCAATGATGACTATGGCTACACCTTC
CSANDDYGYTF
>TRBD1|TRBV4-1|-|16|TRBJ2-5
TGCGCCAGCAGTCGAGGCCAGGGGGCGGGTGAGGAGACCCAGTACTTC
CASSRGQGAGEETQYF
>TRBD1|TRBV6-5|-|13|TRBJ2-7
TGTGCCAGCAGTTACTTACAGGGGGCCGAGCAGTACTTC
CASSYLQGAEQYF
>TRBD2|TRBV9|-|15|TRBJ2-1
TGTGCCAGCAGTAAGCTAGCGGGGGGGTACAATGAGCAGTTCTTC
CASSKLAGGYNEQFF
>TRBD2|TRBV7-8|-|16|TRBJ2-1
TGTGCCAGCAGACAACGCGGGGGACCCTTCTACAATGAGCAGTTCTTC
CASRQRGGPFYNEQFF
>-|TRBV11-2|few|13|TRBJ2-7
TGTGCCAGCAGCCCTGGACACCTCTACGAGCAGTACTTC
CASSPGHLYEQYF
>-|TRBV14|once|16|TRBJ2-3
TGTGCCAGCAGCCAAGATGAACCCTTGTACACAGATACGCAGTATTTT
CASSQDEPLYTDTQYF
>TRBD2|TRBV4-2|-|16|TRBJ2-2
TGTGCCAGCAGCCAACTAGCGGGGGGGAACACCGGGGAGCTGTTTTTT
CASSQLAGGNTGELFF
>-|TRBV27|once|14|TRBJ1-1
TGTGCCAGCAGTTGGACGGGGGGAGACACTGAAGCTTTCTTT
CASSWTGGDTEAFF
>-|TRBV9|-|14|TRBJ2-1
TGTGCCAGCAGCCTCGGTCGGGCCTACAATGAGCAGTTCTTC
CASSLGRAYNEQFF
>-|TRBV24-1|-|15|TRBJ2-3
TGTGCCACAACACCCGGCCGGGACCGCACAGATACGCAGTATTTT
CATTPGRDRTDTQYF
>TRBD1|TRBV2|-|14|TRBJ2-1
TGTGCCAGCAGTCCCGACAGGGTCTACAATGAGCAGTTCTTC
CASSPDRVYNEQFF
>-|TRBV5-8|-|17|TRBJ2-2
TGTGCCAGCAGTGGGACAATCTCGGCAGTCTACACCGGGGAGCTGTTTTTT
CASSGTISAVYTGELFF
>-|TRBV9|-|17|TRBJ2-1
TGTGCCAGCAGCGTAGAGGGCGGGGGCCTCTCCTACAATGAGCAGTTCTTC
CASSVEGGGLSYNEQFF
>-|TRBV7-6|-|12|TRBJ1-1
TGTGCCAGCAGCTTAGATGGGCACCAAGCTTTCTTT
CASSLDGHQAFF
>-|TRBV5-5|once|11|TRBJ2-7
TGTGCCAGCAGCTTGTACGGCGAGCAGTACTTC
CASSLYGEQYF
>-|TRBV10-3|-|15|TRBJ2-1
TGTGCCATCAGTGAGTTGTGGGAGTGGTACAATGAGCAGTTCTTC
CAISELWEWYNEQFF
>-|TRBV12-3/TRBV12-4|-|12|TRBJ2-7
TGTGCCAGCATGGGCAGTCTCTACGAGCAGTACTTC
CASMGSLYEQYF
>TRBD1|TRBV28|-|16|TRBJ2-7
TGTGCCAGCAGTTTCTCGTATCGGGACAGCTCCTACGAGCAGTACTTC
CASSFSYRDSSYEQYF
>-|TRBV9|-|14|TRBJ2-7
TGTGCCAGCAGCGTAGCGGCAGGGCCCAACGAGCAGTACTTC
CASSVAAGPNEQYF
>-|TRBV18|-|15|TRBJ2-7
TGTGCCAGCTCACCAGGGGCCGAGAGCTCCTACGAGCAGTACTTC
CASSPGAESSYEQYF
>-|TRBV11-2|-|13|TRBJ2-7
TGTGCCAGCAGACCGGACAGCTCCTACGAGCAGTACTTC
CASRPDSSYEQYF
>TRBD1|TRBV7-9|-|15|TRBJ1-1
TGTGCCAGCAGCCTTGGACAGGGGGCGAACACTGAAGCTTTCTTT
CASSLGQGANTEAFF
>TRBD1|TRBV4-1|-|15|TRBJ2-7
TGCGCCAGCAGCCGGTGGACAGGGGGTCGGAACGAGCAGTACTTC
CASSRWTGGRNEQYF
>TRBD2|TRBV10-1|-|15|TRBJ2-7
TGCGCCAGCAGTGACCCGGGACTAGCGGGAGGCGAGCAGTACTTC
CASSDPGLAGGEQYF
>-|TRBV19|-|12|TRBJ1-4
TGTGCCAGTAGTATAGGGGTGGAAAAACTGTTTTTT
CASSIGVEKLFF
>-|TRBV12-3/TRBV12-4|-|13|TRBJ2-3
TGTGCCAGCAGCCCGGGACTCTGGTATACGCAGTATTTT
CASSPGLWYTQYF
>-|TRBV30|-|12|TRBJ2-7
TGTGCCTGGACAACGGCTGCCTACGAGCAGTACTTC
CAWTTAAYEQYF
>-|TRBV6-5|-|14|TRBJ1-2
TGTGCCAGCAGTCCTTCGGGGGGCGCAGGTGGCTACACCTTC
CASSPSGGAGGYTF
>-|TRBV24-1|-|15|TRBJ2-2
TGTGCCACCAGTGATTTGGGCAGCGCAACCGGGGAGCTGTTTTTT
CATSDLGSATGELFF
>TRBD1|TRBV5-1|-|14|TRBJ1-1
TGCGCCAGCAGCTACGAGACAGGGACCACTGAAGCTTTCTTT
CASSYETGTTEAFF
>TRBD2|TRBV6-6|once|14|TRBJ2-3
TGTGCCAGCCGCCCTAGCGGGACCACAGATACGCAGTATTTT
CASRPSGTTDTQYF
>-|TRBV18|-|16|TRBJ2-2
TGTGCCAGCTCACCGACTAGTCTCGGGGACACCGGGGAGCTGTTTTTT
CASSPTSLGDTGELFF
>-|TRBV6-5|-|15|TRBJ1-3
TGTGCCAGCAGCGCCCTGGGGGGCTCTGGAAACACCATATATTTT
CASSALGGSGNTIYF
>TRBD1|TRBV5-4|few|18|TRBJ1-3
TGTGCCAGCAGCTCAGGACAGGGAGGGATGAGCTCTGGAAACACCATATATTTT
CASSSGQGGMSSGNTIYF
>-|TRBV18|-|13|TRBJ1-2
TGTGCCAGCTCACCGACGGTCAACTATGGCTACACCTTC
CASSPTVNYGYTF
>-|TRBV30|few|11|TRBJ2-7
TGTGCCTGGAGTGTGGCCTACGAGCAGTACTTC
CAWSVAYEQYF
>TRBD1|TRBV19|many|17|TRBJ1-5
TGTGCCAGTGACCTCAACGTGGACAGGACTAGCAATCAGCCCCAGCATTTT
CASDLNVDRTSNQPQHF
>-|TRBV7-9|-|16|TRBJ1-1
TGTGCCAGCAGGTCCAGGGTCACAGGGTCGGTCACTGAAGCTTTCTTT
CASRSRVTGSVTEAFF
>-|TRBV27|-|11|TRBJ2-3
TGTGCCAGCGGGAGGGGGAACACGCAGTATTTT
CASGRGNTQYF